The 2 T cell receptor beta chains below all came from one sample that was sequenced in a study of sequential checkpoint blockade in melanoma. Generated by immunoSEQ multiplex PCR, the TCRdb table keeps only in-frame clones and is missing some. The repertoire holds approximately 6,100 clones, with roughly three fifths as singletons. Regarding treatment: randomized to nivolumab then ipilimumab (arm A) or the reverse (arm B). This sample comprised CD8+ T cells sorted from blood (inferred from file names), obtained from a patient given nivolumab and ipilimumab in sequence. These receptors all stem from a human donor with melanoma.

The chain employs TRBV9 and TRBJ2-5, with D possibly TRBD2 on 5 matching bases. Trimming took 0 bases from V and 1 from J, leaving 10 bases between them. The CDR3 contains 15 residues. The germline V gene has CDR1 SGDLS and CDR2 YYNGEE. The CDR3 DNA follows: TGTGCCAGCAGCGTAGGAAATAGCGCCCAAGAGACCCAGTACTTC. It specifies CASSVGNSAQETQYF.

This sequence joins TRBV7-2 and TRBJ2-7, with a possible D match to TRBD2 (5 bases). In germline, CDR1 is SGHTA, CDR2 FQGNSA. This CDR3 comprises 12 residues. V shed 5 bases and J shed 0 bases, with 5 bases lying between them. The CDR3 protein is CASSTSSYEQYF. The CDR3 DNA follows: TGTGCCAGCAGCACTAGCTCCTACGAGCAGTACTTC.